The source of this T cell receptor (beta chain) is a study of shared clonotypes between healthy human individuals. Looking at the study overall: Each donor contributed plates that comprised three CD4 naive, three CD4 memory, two CD8 naive and one CD8 memory.

CDR3 length equals 16 residues. J gave up 0 bases and V 0 bases, and 2 bases lay outside the gene matches. Germline assignment: CDR1 SGHTA and CDR2 FQGNSA. Study-wide findings and caveats: The genetic and exposure-history diversity represented was limited by few donors.

Assay execution proceeded at the deep level. Measured with immunoSEQ multiplex PCR; TCRdb has only the in-frame clones, and not every one. This table has around 1.4 million clones, approximately 98.5% appearing once. To note about this clone: Its target is not known.

The material sequenced was naive CD4+ T cells sorted from blood. Subset here: CD45RA+ positively selected. This receptor was taken from a man aged 25 to 45 in good health. J is TRBJ1-5 and V is TRBV7-2, with 7 bases lining up with TRBD1. CDR3 residues: CASSLAGGLSNQPQHF. As DNA, the CDR3 is TGTGCCAGCAGCTTAGCAGGGGGCCTTAGCAATCAGCCCCAGCATTTT.